The 21 T cell receptor beta chains presented below share a single source sample, sequenced in a study of shared clonotypes between healthy human individuals. TCRdb's copy holds only in-frame clones and misses some; the assay was immunoSEQ multiplex PCR. This sample yields 2 million to 2.5 million clones, of which nearly 97% are seen a single time; around 0.13% belongs to the top ten. Input material: naive CD4+ T cells sorted from blood. Sample subset: CD45RA+ positively selected. The receptor source for this set is a man between 18 and 29 years old in good health.

The count of this clone is one. This CDR3 is also generated by other DNA sequences in the sample. The rearrangement uses TRBV10-3 and TRBJ1-1; D is perhaps TRBD1 (5 bases). The CDR3 covers 15 residues. The V gene lost 0 bases and the J gene lost 1 base, with 9 bases spanning the gap. Germline V lookup: CDR1 ENHRY, CDR2 SYGVKD. CDR3 sequence: CAISESGGPNTEAFF. CDR3 sequence (DNA): TGTGCCATCAGTGAGTCCGGGGGTCCGAACACTGAAGCTTTCTTT.

The CDR3 DNA reads as TGTGCCAGCAGTTTAGAGGGGGTCAGTGGCTACACCTTC. It codes for CASSLEGVSGYTF. The chain is built from TRBV27 and TRBJ1-2; maybe TRBD1 (6 bases). The germline V gene has CDR1 MNHEY and CDR2 SMNVEV (reference sequence). The V gene lost 2 bases and the J gene lost 7 bases, with 11 bases spanning the gap. The CDR3 is 13 residues long.

This rearrangement joins TRBV5-1 to TRBJ2-1; 8 bases agree with TRBD1. The V gene end was trimmed by 0 bases and the J gene end by 9 bases; junction bases not matched to a gene: 2. The CDR3 is made up of 13 amino acids. Germline values: CDR1 SGHRS, CDR2 YFSETQ. The CDR3 bases are TGCGCCAGCAGCTTGGGACAGGGGACTGAGCAGTTCTTC. As protein: CASSLGQGTEQFF.

The chain carries TRBV7-2 and TRBJ2-7; 11 bases line up with TRBD2. The J segment lost 4 bases and the V segment lost 3 bases, leaving 17 bases of the junction unmatched. The CDR3 loop spans 19 amino acids. Per germline, CDR1 SGHTA and CDR2 FQGNSA. This chain's CDR3 is CASSFDGTSGQLRDYEQYF. The CDR3 nucleotides read TGTGCCAGCAGCTTCGACGGGACTAGCGGCCAACTTAGAGATTACGAGCAGTACTTC.

The rearrangement uses TRBV19 and TRBJ2-7, with 9 bases identical to TRBD1. V lost 1 base, J lost 4 bases, and 2 bases stayed unmatched. Germline V gives CDR1 LNHDA, CDR2 SQIVND (reference sequence). CDR3 length: 14 residues. The DNA for the CDR3 is TGTGCCAGTAGTATAGGGGACAGGGAATACGAGCAGTACTTC. It codes for CASSIGDREYEQYF.

This chain connects TRBV5-1 to TRBJ2-5; 12 bases are shared with TRBD2. Germline CDR1 SGHRS, CDR2 YFSETQ. CDR3 size: 18 residues. The trim removed 4 bases at V and 2 bases at J, leaving 12 bases unmatched. The CDR3 loop reads CASSLSRTSGEMQETQYF. The CDR3 DNA sequence: TGCGCCAGCAGCCTTTCGCGGACTAGCGGGGAAATGCAAGAGACCCAGTACTTC. The variable domain in full, with the rest retrieved from reference TRBV5-1 and TRBJ2-5, is KAGVTQTPRYLIKTRGQQVTLSCSPISGHRSVSWYQQTPGQGLQFLFEYFSETQRNKGNFPGRFSGRQFSNSRSEMNVSTLELGDSALYLCASSLSRTSGEMQETQYFGPGTRLLVL.

This clone appeared a single time. The V call is TRBV6-6, the J call TRBJ1-3, with D possibly being TRBD1 (6 bases). The CDR3 totals 14 residues. Germline V gene lookup returns CDR1 MNHNY and CDR2 SVGAGI (reference sequence). Trimming cost V 6 bases and J 2 bases, with 11 bases left between them. The CDR3 spells CASREGGTGNTIYF. DNA for the CDR3: TGTGCCAGCAGGGAGGGGGGGACTGGAAACACCATATATTTT.

The V gene is TRBV15, the J gene TRBJ2-3, with D possibly called TRBD1 or TRBD2 (5 bases each). With 4 bases removed from V and 1 base from J, the gap between germline ends came to 12 bases. The CDR3 is made up of 15 amino acids. CDR1 and CDR2 from the germline V gene are LNHNV and YYDKDF (reference sequence). The CDR3 region has the DNA TGTGCCACCAGCATGGGGGTGGCGGGCACAGATACGCAGTATTTT. Its protein is CATSMGVAGTDTQYF.

The DNA for the CDR3 is TGTGCCAGTAGTCTCGAAAGCGGACTAGCGGCGGCCTACAATGAGCAGTTCTTC. Its translation is CASSLESGLAAAYNEQFF. The chain recombines TRBV19 with TRBJ2-1; the match to TRBD2 covers 10 bases. The germline CDR1 and CDR2 sequences are LNHDA and SQIVND (reference sequence). Trimming at V came to 5 bases and at J to 2 bases, leaving 12 bases not matched to a gene. This CDR3 has 18 residues.

The chain is built from TRBV25-1 and TRBJ1-2; unclear D gene. Trimming stripped 8 bases from V and 3 bases from J, with 13 bases between. CDR1 is MGHDK and CDR2 is SYGVNS in the germline V gene. The CDR3 runs 13 residues. As DNA, the CDR3 is TGTGCCAGCTACGGACTATCGGACTATGGCTACACCTTC. It translates to CASYGLSDYGYTF.

The rearrangement joins TRBV2 to TRBJ2-1; possible D gene TRBD2, 7 bases. The CDR3 covers 13 residues. V was pared by 4 bases and J by 12 bases, with 16 bases between. From germline, CDR1 is SNHLY and CDR2 FYNNEI. CDR3 DNA sequence: TGTGCCAGCAGTGCCGGGGGGCAATTAGGGCAGTTCTTC. It yields the protein CASSAGGQLGQFF.

The chain links TRBV5-1 to TRBJ2-7; 8 nucleotides agree with TRBD2. The CDR3 has 16 amino acids. Germline CDR1 reads SGHRS; CDR2 reads YFSETQ. V trimming: 0 bases; J trimming: 3 bases; junction bases outside the gene matches: 8. CDR3 in amino acids: CASSLGSTSANYEQYF. DNA for the CDR3: TGCGCCAGCAGCTTGGGCTCGACTAGCGCGAACTACGAGCAGTACTTC.

This sequence joins TRBV21-1 and TRBJ1-5. TRBV21-1 is classified as a pseudogene. The CDR3 is made up of 14 amino acids. The CDR3 DNA follows: TGTGCCAGCAGCAAAGAGTCTGGCAATCAGCCCCAGCATTTT. Encoded protein: CASSKESGNQPQHF.

This chain connects TRBV5-4 to TRBJ1-6; a weak D match, TRBD1 (5 bases). V shed 4 bases and J shed 13 bases, with 15 bases lying between them. The CDR3 covers 13 residues. Germline lookup yields CDR1 SGHNT and CDR2 YYREEE (reference sequence). The CDR3 bases are TGTGCCAGCAGCCCGCGGGACCTCAAGCCCCTCCACTTT. Protein product: CASSPRDLKPLHF. The full variable domain, rest sourced from reference TRBV5-4 and TRBJ1-6, is ETGVTQSPTHLIKTRGQQVTLRCSSQSGHNTVSWYQQALGQGPQFIFQYYREEENGRGNFPPRFSGLQFPNYSSELNVNALELDDSALYLCASSPRDLKPLHFGNGTRLTVT.

This clone was counted once. The chain joins TRBV28 to TRBJ2-7; D is undetermined. This CDR3 contains 16 residues. Trimming pared 6 bases from V and 7 bases from J, leaving 25 bases between. CDR1 MDHEN and CDR2 SYDVKM come from the germline V gene. CDR3: CASSPRTKREYPEQYF. The CDR3 bases are TGTGCCAGCAGCCCCAGGACCAAAAGGGAATACCCGGAGCAGTACTTC.

The genes are TRBV7-2 and TRBJ2-1; TRBD1 is a possible D gene (6 bases). The length of the CDR3 is 13 residues. Germline loops: CDR1 SGHTA, CDR2 FQGNSA. Between the trimmed V and J ends, which lost 5 bases and 7 bases, there was a span of 12 bases. CDR3 nucleotides: TGTGCCAGCAGCAAAGGACAGAGGAATGAGCAGTTCTTC. Translation: CASSKGQRNEQFF.

This clone showed up just once. The chain uses TRBV30 and TRBJ1-3; the D gene is possibly TRBD1 (5 bases). Trimming pared 2 bases from V and 0 bases from J, leaving 11 bases between. CDR1 is GTSNPN, CDR2 SVGIG, per germline (reference sequence). The CDR3 runs 15 residues. CDR3 residues: CAWSIRGSSGNTIYF. CDR3 DNA sequence: TGTGCCTGGAGTATCCGGGGCAGCTCTGGAAACACCATATATTTT.

The V call is TRBV7-8, the J call TRBJ2-7; D gene uncertain. V lost 5 bases and J 5 bases, leaving 19 bases between the germline ends. This CDR3 spans 15 amino acids. Germline assignment: CDR1 SGHVS and CDR2 FQNEAQ. CDR3 in DNA: TGTGCCAGCAGCCGAACGAATAGCCCTGGCAACGAGCAGTACTTC. Translation gives CASSRTNSPGNEQYF. Combining the CDR3 with reference TRBV7-8 and TRBJ2-7 gives the whole variable domain GAGVSQSPRYKVAKRGQDVALRCDPISGHVSLFWYQQALGQGPEFLTYFQNEAQLDKSGLPSDRFFAERPEGSVSTLKIQRTQQEDSAVYLCASSRTNSPGNEQYFGPGTRLTVT.

This chain links TRBV27 with TRBJ2-4, with TRBD1 as a possible D gene (5 bases). V was shortened by 0 bases and J by 1 base, with 10 bases between the two germline ends. Looked up from germline, CDR1 is MNHEY and CDR2 is SMNVEV (reference sequence). The CDR3 is made up of 16 amino acids. Here the CDR3 reads CASSLSAGQAKNIQYF. DNA of the CDR3: TGTGCCAGCAGTTTATCGGCAGGGCAGGCCAAAAACATTCAGTACTTC.

The genes are TRBV7-9 and TRBJ2-3, with D possibly being TRBD2 (6 bases). Trimming took off 2 bases at V and 4 bases at J, with 10 bases between the two ends. Germline V lookup: CDR1 SEHNR, CDR2 FQNEAQ (reference sequence). This CDR3 is built from 14 residues. For the CDR3, the DNA is TGTGCCAGCAGCTTAAGGGAGGCCCCAGATACGCAGTATTTT. This codes for CASSLREAPDTQYF.

This chain connects TRBV30 to TRBJ1-4; D ambiguous. Germline V CDR1 and CDR2: GTSNPN, SVGIG (reference sequence). CDR3 size: 14 residues. Trimming took 4 bases from V and 1 from J, leaving 10 bases between them. Here the CDR3 reads CAWTQVITNEKLFF. The CDR3 region has the DNA TGTGCCTGGACCCAGGTTATAACTAATGAAAAACTGTTTTTT. Full variable domain (rest looked up from reference TRBV30 and TRBJ1-4): SQTIHQWPATLVQPVGSPLSLECTVEGTSNPNLYWYRQAAGRGLQLLFYSVGIGQISSEVPQNLSASRPQDRQFILSSKKLLLSDSGFYLCAWTQVITNEKLFFGSGTQLSVL.